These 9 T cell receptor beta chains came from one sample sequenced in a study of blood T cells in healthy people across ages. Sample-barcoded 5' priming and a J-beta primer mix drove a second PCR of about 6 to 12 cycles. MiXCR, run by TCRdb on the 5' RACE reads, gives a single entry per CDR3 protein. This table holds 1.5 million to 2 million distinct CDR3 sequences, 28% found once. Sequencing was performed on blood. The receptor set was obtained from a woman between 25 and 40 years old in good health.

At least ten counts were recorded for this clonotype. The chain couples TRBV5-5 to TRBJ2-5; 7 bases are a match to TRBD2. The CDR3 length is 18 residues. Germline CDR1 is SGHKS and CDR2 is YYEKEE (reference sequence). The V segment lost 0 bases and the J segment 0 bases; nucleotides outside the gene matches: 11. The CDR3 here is CASSLGFAGEADQETQYF. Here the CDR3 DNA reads TGTGCCAGCAGCTTGGGGTTTGCGGGGGAAGCGGACCAAGAGACCCAGTACTTC.

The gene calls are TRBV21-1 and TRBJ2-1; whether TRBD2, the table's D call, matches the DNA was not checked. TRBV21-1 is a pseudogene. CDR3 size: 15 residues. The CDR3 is CAGSKAPDFEETQFF. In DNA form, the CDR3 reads TGTGCCGGCAGCAAAGCGCCGGACTTTGAAGAGACCCAGTTCTTC.

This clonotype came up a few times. The CDR3 nucleotides are TGTGCCAGCATCTCCACAGCTTATAACACTGAAGCTTTCTTT. Translated, it gives CASISTAYNTEAFF. This rearrangement joins TRBV7-9 to TRBJ1-1; no reliable D call. CDR3 length: 14 amino acids. V was trimmed by 7 bases and J by 2 bases, leaving 14 bases between them. Per the germline V gene, CDR1 is SEHNR and CDR2 is FQNEAQ (reference sequence).

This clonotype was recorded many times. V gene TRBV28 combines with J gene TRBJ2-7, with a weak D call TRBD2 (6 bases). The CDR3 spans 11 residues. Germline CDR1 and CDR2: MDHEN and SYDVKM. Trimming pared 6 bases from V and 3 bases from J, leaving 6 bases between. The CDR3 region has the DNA TGTGCCAGCAGGGAGGGCTACGAGCAGTACTTC. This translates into CASREGYEQYF. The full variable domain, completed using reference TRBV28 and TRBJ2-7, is DVKVTQSSRYLVKRTGEKVFLECVQDMDHENMFWYRQDPGLGLRLIYFSYDVKMKEKGDIPEGYSVSREKKERFSLILESASTNQTSMYLCASREGYEQYFGPGTRLTVT.

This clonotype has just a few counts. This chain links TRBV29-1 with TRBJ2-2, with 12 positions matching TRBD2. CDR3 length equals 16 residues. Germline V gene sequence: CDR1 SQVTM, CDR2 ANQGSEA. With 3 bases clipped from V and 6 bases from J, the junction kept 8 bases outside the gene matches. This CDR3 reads CSVDSSGGAGPGELFF. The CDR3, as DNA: TGCAGCGTTGATTCTAGCGGGGGGGCCGGACCCGGGGAGCTGTTTTTT.

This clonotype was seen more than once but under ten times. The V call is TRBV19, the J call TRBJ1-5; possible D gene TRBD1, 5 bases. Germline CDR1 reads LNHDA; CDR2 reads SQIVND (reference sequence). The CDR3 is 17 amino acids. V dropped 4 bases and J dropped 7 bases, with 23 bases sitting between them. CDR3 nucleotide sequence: TGTGCCAGTAGTACCAAAAAAGGGACGTTCACAGGACAGCCCCAGCATTTT. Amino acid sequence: CASSTKKGTFTGQPQHF.

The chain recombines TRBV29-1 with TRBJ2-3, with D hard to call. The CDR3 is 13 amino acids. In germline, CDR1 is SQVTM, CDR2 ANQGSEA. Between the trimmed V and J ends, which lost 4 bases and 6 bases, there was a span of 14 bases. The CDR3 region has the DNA TGCAGCGTTGGTAGGGTTCTTGCGGATACGCAGTATTTT. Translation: CSVGRVLADTQYF.

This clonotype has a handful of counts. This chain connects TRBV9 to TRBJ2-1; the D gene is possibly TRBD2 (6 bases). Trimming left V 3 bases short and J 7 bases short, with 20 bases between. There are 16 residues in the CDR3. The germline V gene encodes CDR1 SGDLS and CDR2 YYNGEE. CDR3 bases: TGTGCCAGCAGCGCAGGGAGCGGGTCGGTGGGGAATGAGCAGTTCTTC. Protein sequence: CASSAGSGSVGNEQFF.

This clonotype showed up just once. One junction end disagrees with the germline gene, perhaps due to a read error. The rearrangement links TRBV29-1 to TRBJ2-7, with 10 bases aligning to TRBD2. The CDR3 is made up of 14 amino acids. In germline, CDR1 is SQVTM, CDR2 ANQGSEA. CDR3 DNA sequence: TGCAGCGCCCACCCAAGGACTAGCGGTTACGTGCAGTACTTC. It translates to CSAHPRTSGYVQYF.